A selection of T cell receptor beta chains follows, all from one sample in a study of human T cells and chemical hapten exposure. One entry per CDR3 protein results from TCRdb running MiXCR on the 5' RACE reads. The table has under 100,000 distinct CDR3 sequences, around a sixth seen once. The receptors shown here come from a female donor in good health. The CDR3 runs from the conserved cysteine through the conserved F or W. A D gene is named only where the DNA matches it firmly. A clone size is listed for some rows: how often the clone was seen (once, few, many), or a class if it is expanded.

D,J,size,V,CDR3,DNA
TRBD1,TRBJ1-2,many,TRBV6-5,CASTIGTDYGYTF,TGTGCCAGCACTATAGGGACAGACTATGGCTACACCTTC
TRBD2,TRBJ2-7,-,TRBV7-2,CASSPDSGRPYEQYF,TGTGCCAGCAGCCCGGACAGCGGGAGGCCCTACGAGCAGTACTTC
-,TRBJ1-5,few,TRBV20-1,CSARVSNQPQHF,TGCAGTGCTAGAGTCAGCAATCAGCCCCAGCATTTT
-,TRBJ2-1,few,TRBV29-1,CSVEGSPGTYNEQFF,TGCAGCGTTGAAGGATCTCCAGGGACCTACAATGAGCAGTTCTTC
TRBD1,TRBJ2-6,-,TRBV29-1,CSVGTGGSGANVLTF,TGCAGCGTTGGGACAGGGGGAAGTGGGGCCAACGTCCTGACTTTC
TRBD1,TRBJ1-1,-,TRBV25-1,CASSSTGDTEAFF,TGTGCCAGCAGCTCAACAGGGGACACTGAAGCTTTCTTT
TRBD1,TRBJ2-3,medium-sized,TRBV7-9,CASSTPVRGQLDGTDTQYF,TGTGCCAGCAGCACCCCCGTCAGGGGGCAGCTGGATGGCACAGATACGCAGTATTTT
-,TRBJ2-1,-,TRBV6-2/TRBV6-3,CASSAGTPAPNEQFF,TGTGCCAGCAGTGCTGGGACCCCCGCCCCCAATGAGCAGTTCTTC
TRBD2,TRBJ2-5,-,TRBV5-4,CASSLRLGGGKTQYF,TGTGCCAGCAGCTTGCGATTGGGGGGAGGGAAGACCCAGTACTTC
-,TRBJ1-2,once,TRBV12-3/TRBV12-4,CASSRHRSNYGYTF,TGTGCCAGCAGTCGACATCGTTCTAACTATGGCTACACCTTC
-,TRBJ2-1,-,TRBV6-6,CASSYDGSVVEQFF,TGTGCCAGCAGTTACGACGGAAGTGTGGTTGAGCAGTTCTTC
-,TRBJ1-1,-,TRBV29-1,CSVERDKNTEAFF,TGCAGCGTTGAAAGGGACAAGAACACTGAAGCTTTCTTT
TRBD1,TRBJ2-7,few,TRBV3-1,CASSPGQGFYEQYF,TGTGCCAGCAGCCCAGGACAGGGGTTCTACGAGCAGTACTTC
-,TRBJ2-3,many,TRBV4-2,CASSHPVDRHTQYF,TGTGCCAGCAGCCACCCGGTAGACAGACATACGCAGTATTTT
-,TRBJ2-1,-,TRBV5-1,CASSLVRGREQFF,TGCGCCAGCAGCTTGGTTAGGGGGAGGGAGCAGTTCTTC
TRBD2,TRBJ2-3,many,TRBV7-2,CASSLGVSGRGGTDTQYF,TGTGCCAGCAGCTTAGGAGTTAGCGGGAGGGGGGGCACAGATACGCAGTATTTT
TRBD1,TRBJ2-2,few,TRBV5-1,CASSPGQGGELFF,TGCGCCAGCAGCCCAGGACAGGGGGGGGAGCTGTTTTTT
-,TRBJ1-4,few,TRBV7-9,CASSLATGLNEKLFF,TGTGCCAGCAGTTTAGCGACAGGCCTTAATGAAAAACTGTTTTTT
-,TRBJ2-3,-,TRBV20-1,CSASGGDTQYF,TGCAGTGCTAGCGGGGGAGATACGCAGTATTTT
-,TRBJ2-6,-,TRBV5-1,CASSPDLSLSGANVLTF,TGCGCCAGCAGCCCGGATCTTTCGTTGTCTGGGGCCAACGTCCTGACTTTC
-,TRBJ2-1,-,TRBV10-3,CAISELRVSEQFF,TGTGCCATCAGTGAGTTAAGGGTCTCGGAGCAGTTCTTC
-,TRBJ2-2,few,TRBV20-1,CSARVQEAGELFF,TGCAGTGCTAGAGTCCAGGAAGCCGGGGAGCTGTTTTTT
-,TRBJ2-2,few,TRBV6-6,CASSYTGTSGELFF,TGTGCCAGCAGTTACACAGGGACGTCGGGGGAGCTGTTTTTT
-,TRBJ1-5,few,TRBV20-1,CSAGPGNQPQHF,TGCAGTGCCGGGCCGGGGAATCAGCCCCAGCATTTT
-,TRBJ1-5,-,TRBV2,CASSEIQTDQPQHF,TGTGCCAGCAGTGAGATACAGACTGATCAGCCCCAGCATTTT
-,TRBJ2-3,few,TRBV7-2,CASSPRGADTQYF,TGTGCCAGCAGCCCCCGGGGCGCAGATACGCAGTATTTT
-,TRBJ2-2,-,TRBV5-1,CASSLPYTGAGTGELFF,TGCGCCAGCAGCTTGCCCTATACAGGGGCGGGAACCGGGGAGCTGTTTTTT
-,TRBJ2-3,-,TRBV10-3,CAISVGPPGVADTQYF,TGTGCCATCAGTGTGGGACCGCCGGGGGTGGCCGATACGCAGTATTTT
TRBD2,TRBJ2-5,-,TRBV5-4,CASSQASGVQETQYF,TGTGCCAGCAGCCAGGCTAGCGGGGTACAAGAGACCCAGTACTTC